The 25 T cell receptor beta chains below were found in one sample sequenced in a study of T cells in Graves' hyperthyroidism and ophthalmopathy. From RNA transcripts, TCR beta CDR3 regions were amplified. A first-round RT-PCR of the TCR CDR3 used the HTBI primer set. TCRdb itself ran the multiplex PCR reads through MiXCR, one entry per CDR3 protein. The sample has about 610,000 distinct CDR3 sequences; roughly 14% are singletons. Material for sequencing was blood. These receptors came from a woman in her 40s with Graves' ophthalmopathy.

This clonotype has a count of ten or more. CDR3 DNA sequence: TGTGCCAGCAGTTCCGACAGGGTTGGCGAGCAGTACTTC. Translating it yields CASSSDRVGEQYF. V is TRBV12-3 or TRBV12-4 and J is TRBJ2-7; 7 nucleotides agree with TRBD1. The CDR3 length is 13 residues. V trimming: 4 bases; J trimming: 6 bases; junction bases outside the gene matches: 6.

This clonotype showed up many times. V usage is TRBV6-1 and J usage is TRBJ1-2; possible D gene TRBD1, 5 bases. This CDR3 comprises 14 residues. Germline CDR1 MNHNS, CDR2 SASEGT. The V and J ends lost 3 bases and 6 bases respectively, with 14 bases between them. The CDR3 DNA reads as TGTGCCAGCAGTGAGGTGACAGAAGCTGATGGCTACACCTTC. Translating gives CASSEVTEADGYTF.

The rearrangement joins TRBV20-1 to TRBJ2-2, with a weak D call TRBD2 (6 bases). Between the trimmed V and J ends, which lost 3 bases and 0 bases, there was a span of 20 bases. The germline gives CDR1 DFQATT, CDR2 SNEGSKA (reference sequence). The CDR3 sequence is 18 residues long. The chain's CDR3 is CSASSDLYSGSNTGELFF. The CDR3 DNA reads TGCAGTGCTAGTTCAGATTTGTATAGCGGATCGAACACCGGGGAGCTGTTTTTT.

The chain combines TRBV28 with TRBJ1-2; possible D gene TRBD1, 5 bases. This CDR3 region has 13 residues. Germline lookup yields CDR1 MDHEN and CDR2 SYDVKM. With 4 bases removed from V and 3 bases from J, the gap between germline ends came to 9 bases. CDR3 nucleotides: TGTGCCAGCAGTTGGCGGGGCTACTATGGCTACACCTTC. Translating it yields CASSWRGYYGYTF.

This clonotype turned up a few times. This clone may be a read error of a much larger clone one base away. J is TRBJ1-1 and V is TRBV2, with a possible D match to TRBD1 (5 bases). CDR3 length: 14 amino acids. Trimming pared 6 bases from V and 4 bases from J, leaving 15 bases between. CDR1 and CDR2 from the germline V gene are SNHLY and FYNNEI. CDR3 protein: CASRGDGVGTEAFF. Written as DNA, the CDR3 is TGTGCCAGCAGGGGGGACGGGGTCGGCACTGAAGCTTTCTTT.

This clonotype was recorded at least ten times. The rearrangement links TRBV11-3 to TRBJ2-7, with 12 nucleotides matching TRBD2. Germline V gene data show CDR1 as SGHNT and CDR2 as YENEEA. The CDR3 contains 13 residues. The junction had 2 bases not matched to a gene; V was cut back by 5 bases and J by 6 bases. The CDR3 DNA follows: TGTGCCAGCAGCAGGACTAGCGGGACCGAGCAGTACTTC. Its protein product is CASSRTSGTEQYF.

At least ten counts were recorded for this clonotype. CDR3 sequence reads: CASSPASNIQYF. CDR3 nucleotides: TGTGCCAGCAGCCCCGCTAGTAACATTCAGTACTTC. This chain joins TRBV12-3 or TRBV12-4 and TRBJ2-4; D is uncertain. CDR3 length: 12 residues. Deletions cut 6 bases from V and 7 bases from J, with 10 bases between.

This clonotype came up many times. The chain links TRBV6-1 to TRBJ2-2; the match to TRBD2 covers 8 bases. V trimming: 10 bases; J trimming: 3 bases; junction bases outside the gene matches: 10. The CDR3 covers 15 residues. CDR1 is MNHNS, CDR2 SASEGT, per germline. As DNA, the CDR3 is TGTGCCACCATGAAAGGACTAGCTCACACCGGGGAGCTGTTTTTT. Translating gives CATMKGLAHTGELFF.

This clonotype has more than one count but fewer than ten. The chain combines TRBV3-1 with TRBJ2-7; 7 bases align to TRBD2. This CDR3 region has 14 residues. CDR1 and CDR2 from the germline V gene are LGHDT and YNNKEL (reference sequence). J lost 4 bases, V lost 7 bases, and 10 bases had no gene match. This CDR3 reads CASTPELASYEQYF. The CDR3, as DNA: TGTGCCAGCACCCCGGAACTAGCGAGTTACGAGCAGTACTTC.

This clonotype was seen at least ten times. The chain has TRBV11-2 and TRBJ1-1; 7 bases map to TRBD1. V was pared by 2 bases and J by 3 bases, with 3 bases of the junction left unmatched. The germline CDR1 and CDR2 sequences are SGHAT and FQNNGV. The CDR3 consists of 14 residues. The chain's CDR3 is CASSLMGQYTEAFF. CDR3 nucleotide sequence: TGTGCCAGCAGCTTAATGGGACAGTACACTGAAGCTTTCTTT.

In this sample, this clonotype turned up many times. The chain combines TRBV28 with TRBJ2-7, with D possibly TRBD2 on 5 matching bases. CDR1 is MDHEN, CDR2 SYDVKM, per germline. This CDR3 has 14 amino acids. V lost 3 bases and J 2 bases, leaving 11 bases between the germline ends. CDR3 residues: CASSFRRGTYEQYF. The CDR3 region has the DNA TGTGCCAGCAGTTTCCGGAGAGGGACCTACGAGCAGTACTTC.

This clonotype was recorded at least ten times. The rearrangement joins TRBV30 to TRBJ2-6; D is unclear. The germline CDR1 and CDR2 sequences are GTSNPN and SVGIG (reference sequence). The CDR3 loop spans 17 amino acids. V lost 3 bases, J lost 0 bases, and 15 bases lay in between. The DNA for the CDR3 is TGTGCCTGGAGGTCCGACCCCCAGAGCTCTGGGGCCAACGTCCTGACTTTC. Its protein is CAWRSDPQSSGANVLTF. The full variable domain, completed using reference TRBV30 and TRBJ2-6, is SQTIHQWPATLVQPVGSPLSLECTVEGTSNPNLYWYRQAAGRGLQLLFYSVGIGQISSEVPQNLSASRPQDRQFILSSKKLLLSDSGFYLCAWRSDPQSSGANVLTFGAGSRLTVL.

This clonotype was counted ten times or more. V is TRBV28 and J is TRBJ2-5, with 7 nucleotides matching TRBD1. There are 15 residues in the CDR3. The V gene's germline CDR1 is MDHEN and CDR2 SYDVKM. The V gene end was trimmed by 6 bases and the J gene end by 0 bases; junction bases not matched to a gene: 7. CDR3 in amino acids: CASSPPDRDQETQYF. The CDR3, as DNA: TGTGCCAGCAGCCCCCCTGACAGGGACCAAGAGACCCAGTACTTC.

Many counts were recorded for this clonotype. The V call is TRBV6-1, the J call TRBJ1-5; D call uncertain. CDR1 and CDR2 from the germline V gene are MNHNS and SASEGT. This CDR3 has 14 amino acids. The V end lost 1 base, the J end lost 3 bases, and 7 bases lay between the germline ends. The CDR3 loop reads CASSEGWSNQPQHF. CDR3 nucleotide sequence: TGTGCCAGCAGTGAAGGATGGTCCAATCAGCCCCAGCATTTT.

This clonotype was picked up many times. The CDR3 sequence: CASSPTQVAKNIQYF. The CDR3 DNA reads TGTGCCAGCAGTCCAACACAGGTAGCCAAAAACATTCAGTACTTC. The chain employs TRBV28 and TRBJ2-4; possible D gene TRBD1, 5 bases. The V gene's germline CDR1 is MDHEN and CDR2 SYDVKM. The CDR3 consists of 15 residues. Trimming shortened V by 5 bases and J by 0 bases, and 11 bases separated the two germline ends.

The table lists this clonotype with many counts. The rearrangement links TRBV11-2 to TRBJ2-5, with TRBD2 identical over 16 bases. Germline CDR1 is SGHAT and CDR2 is FQNNGV. The CDR3 is 17 residues long. Losses at the gene ends were 5 bases for V and 2 bases for J; bases not matched to a gene: 5. Here the CDR3 DNA reads TGTGCCAGCAGCCCGGGACTAGCGGGAGGGGTTCAAGAGACCCAGTACTTC. Its translation: CASSPGLAGGVQETQYF.

This clonotype was recorded many times. This chain joins TRBV5-1 and TRBJ2-5; D not certain. Germline V gives CDR1 SGHRS, CDR2 YFSETQ. V lost 0 bases to trimming and J lost 7 bases, with 16 bases between them. The length of the CDR3 is 15 residues. CDR3 amino acids: CASSLGLSQQSTQYF. The CDR3 DNA sequence: TGCGCCAGCAGCTTGGGCCTCTCGCAACAGTCGACCCAGTACTTC. The full variable domain, with the rest looked up from reference TRBV5-1 and TRBJ2-5, is KAGVTQTPRYLIKTRGQQVTLSCSPISGHRSVSWYQQTPGQGLQFLFEYFSETQRNKGNFPGRFSGRQFSNSRSEMNVSTLELGDSALYLCASSLGLSQQSTQYFGPGTRLLVL.

The table lists this clonotype with many counts. Here the CDR3 DNA reads TGTGCCAGCAGCTTGGGGACCCAACTCCGCACCGGGGAGCTGTTTTTT. Its protein product is CASSLGTQLRTGELFF. The V gene is TRBV5-6, the J gene TRBJ2-2; D unresolved. Germline CDR1 and CDR2: SGHDT and YYEEEE. V dropped 0 bases and J dropped 4 bases, with 13 bases sitting between them. The CDR3 runs 16 residues.

V usage is TRBV7-9 and J usage is TRBJ2-7; weak D call: TRBD2 (5 bases). CDR1 and CDR2 (germline): SEHNR, FQNEAQ (reference sequence). The CDR3 has 14 amino acids. Trimming removed 0 bases from V and 5 bases from J, with 11 bases in between. In DNA, the CDR3 is TGTGCCAGCAGCTTAGCTTCTAGCAACCACGAGCAGTACTTC. This codes for CASSLASSNHEQYF.

The rearrangement links TRBV6-1 to TRBJ2-2; D uncertain. V dropped 3 bases and J dropped 5 bases, with 4 bases sitting between them. CDR3 length: 12 amino acids. Germline V gives CDR1 MNHNS, CDR2 SASEGT. In DNA, the CDR3 is TGTGCCAGCAGTGACGAAACCGGGGAGCTGTTTTTT. Translation: CASSDETGELFF.

This clonotype was recorded many times. The V gene is TRBV28, the J gene TRBJ1-1; maybe TRBD1 (6 bases). CDR3 length equals 14 residues. V was pared by 3 bases and J by 4 bases, with 12 bases between. Germline lookup yields CDR1 MDHEN and CDR2 SYDVKM. CDR3 region: CASSFLGGGTEAFF. In DNA form, the CDR3 reads TGTGCCAGCAGTTTTCTTGGAGGGGGCACTGAAGCTTTCTTT.

In its sample, this clonotype was seen many times. The V call is TRBV6-5, the J call TRBJ2-5; D is unclear. This CDR3 is built from 18 residues. Trimming shortened V by 3 bases and J by 4 bases, and 24 bases separated the two germline ends. Germline V gives CDR1 MNHEY, CDR2 SVGAGI. The CDR3 sequence: CASSYAGHRARGGETQYF. DNA of the CDR3: TGTGCCAGCAGTTATGCCGGGCACCGAGCACGCGGTGGAGAGACCCAGTACTTC.

This sequence joins TRBV29-1 and TRBJ2-7; D is uncertain. The CDR3 contains 13 residues. V dropped 3 bases and J dropped 2 bases, with 11 bases sitting between them. CDR1 and CDR2 from the germline V gene are SQVTM and ANQGSEA. CDR3 in amino acids: CSVEAETTYEQYF. In DNA form, the CDR3 reads TGCAGCGTTGAGGCCGAGACAACCTACGAGCAGTACTTC.

This clonotype has only a few counts. V is TRBV6-2 or TRBV6-3 and J is TRBJ2-4; D not resolved. The CDR3 is 14 amino acids. Germline lookup yields CDR1 MNHEY and CDR2 SVGEGT. V lost 2 bases, J lost 5 bases, and 10 bases lay in between. The CDR3 sequence is CASSYGYLENIQYF. As DNA, the CDR3 is TGTGCCAGCAGTTACGGGTACTTGGAAAACATTCAGTACTTC.

This clonotype was recorded many times. The CDR3 loop reads CASSEAGTGVYGYTF. CDR3 in DNA: TGTGCCAGCAGCGAGGCTGGGACAGGGGTCTATGGCTACACCTTC. The V call is TRBV25-1, the J call TRBJ1-2; 10 bases are shared with TRBD1. Germline V gene sequence: CDR1 MGHDK, CDR2 SYGVNS. Trimming removed 6 bases from V and 4 bases from J; junction bases left unmatched: 8. This CDR3 region has 15 residues.